This T cell receptor beta chain was captured by sequencing in a study of blood T cell repertoires in COVID-19. The overall study: There were acute and convalescent COVID-19 samples, and they came from the United States, Italy and Spain. From T cells, B-cell-depleted T cells, or PBMCs came the material, which was cDNA or gDNA.

In the original analysis: Quantification of nucleated cells was approximated via reference gene primer amplification. Libraries were prepared by immunoSEQ multiplex PCR; TCRdb keeps only in-frame clonotypes and omits some of them. From that table come the V and J calls and clone size; the DNA was used to work out D and trimming. There are about 350,000 clones in the sample; almost 90% occur only once, and about 7% lies in the top ten. CDR3 length: 14 amino acids. The germline CDR1 and CDR2 sequences are MNHEY and SVGAGI. The trim removed 8 bases at V and 3 bases at J, leaving 8 bases unmatched. The Seattle patients, enrolled during active infection, were followed longitudinally.

The chain links TRBV6-5 to TRBJ2-7, with 9 bases matching TRBD1. The specimen was peripheral blood. The clonotype comes from a woman aged 70 to 79 with COVID-19, enrolled during active disease. This chain's CDR3 is CASSPGTGNYEQYF. CDR3 sequence (DNA): TGTGCCAGCTCACCCGGGACAGGGAACTACGAGCAGTACTTC.